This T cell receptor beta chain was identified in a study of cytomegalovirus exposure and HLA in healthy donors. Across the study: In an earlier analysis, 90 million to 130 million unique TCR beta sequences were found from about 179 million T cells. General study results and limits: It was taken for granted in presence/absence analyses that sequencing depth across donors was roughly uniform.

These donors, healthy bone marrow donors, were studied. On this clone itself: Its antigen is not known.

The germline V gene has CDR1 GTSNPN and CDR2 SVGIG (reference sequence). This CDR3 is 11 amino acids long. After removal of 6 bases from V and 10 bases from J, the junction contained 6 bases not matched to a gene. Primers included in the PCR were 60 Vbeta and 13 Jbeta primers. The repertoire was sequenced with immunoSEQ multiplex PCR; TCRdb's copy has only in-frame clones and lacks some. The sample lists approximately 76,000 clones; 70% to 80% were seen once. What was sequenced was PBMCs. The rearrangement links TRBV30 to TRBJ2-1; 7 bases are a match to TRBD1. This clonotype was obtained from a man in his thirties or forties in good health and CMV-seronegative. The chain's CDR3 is CACNTGVEQFF. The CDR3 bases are TGTGCCTGTAACACAGGGGTCGAGCAGTTCTTC.